This TCR beta chain was sequenced for a study of blood T cell repertoires in COVID-19. Overall study: Whether acute or convalescent, the COVID-19 samples came from the United States, Italy and Spain.

Profiled with immunoSEQ multiplex PCR; TCRdb holds only in-frame clones, not every one. Of around 430,000 clones in the sample, about 87% are singletons; the top ten hold roughly 9.4%. Cohort 3 recovery required two negative PCRs, clearance, or symptom resolution. The CDR3 spans 17 residues. Deletions cut 3 bases from V and 1 base from J, with 15 bases between. Germline V gene data show CDR1 as MGHRA and CDR2 as YSYEKL. The genes are TRBV4-1 and TRBJ1-4; D is unresolved. The sequenced sample consisted of PBMCs or T cells enriched from blood (not recorded which). The TCR was taken from a woman aged 45-65 years who had recovered from COVID-19. The CDR3 is CASSQPNRQGTNEKLFF. The CDR3 DNA reads as TGCGCCAGCAGCCAGCCGAACAGACAAGGAACTAATGAAAAACTGTTTTTT.